One and the same sample provided the 17 T cell receptor beta chains below, sequenced in a study of cytotoxic CD8 clonotypes in ibrutinib-treated CLL. TCRdb keeps only in-frame clones here, not all; method: immunoSEQ multiplex PCR. The repertoire holds fewer than 400,000 clones, roughly 70% seen once, with around 6.6% in the top ten. The sample in question was PBMCs, obtained after 36 months of ibrutinib treatment. Receptors originate from a human donor with chronic lymphocytic leukemia.

The genes are TRBV6-5 and TRBJ2-1, with D perhaps matching TRBD1 (6 bases). V was trimmed by 2 bases and J by 4 bases, leaving 9 bases between them. Per the germline V gene, CDR1 is MNHEY and CDR2 is SVGAGI. The CDR3 has 14 amino acids. This CDR3 is CASSYRDNYNEQFF. CDR3 DNA: TGTGCCAGCAGTTACCGGGACAATTACAATGAGCAGTTCTTC.

The chain couples TRBV28 to TRBJ2-3; D is ambiguous. In germline, CDR1 is MDHEN, CDR2 SYDVKM. Deletions cut 7 bases from V and 2 bases from J, with 16 bases between. This CDR3 is 15 amino acids long. This CDR3 reads CASMHPQQITDTQYF. The DNA of the CDR3 is TGTGCCAGCATGCACCCACAGCAAATCACAGATACGCAGTATTTT.

V usage is TRBV28 and J usage is TRBJ1-1; weak D call: TRBD1 (6 bases). Germline assignment: CDR1 MDHEN and CDR2 SYDVKM. The length of the CDR3 is 16 residues. V dropped 10 bases and J dropped 1 base, with 22 bases sitting between them. The CDR3 is CATLEYRAIGNTEAFF. In DNA, the CDR3 is TGTGCCACGCTAGAGTACAGGGCAATTGGGAACACTGAAGCTTTCTTT.

V gene TRBV7-9 combines with J gene TRBJ2-3; tentative D call: TRBD2 (5 bases). The CDR3 runs 16 residues. V dropped 5 bases and J dropped 1 base, with 16 bases sitting between them. Germline V gene lookup returns CDR1 SEHNR and CDR2 FQNEAQ (reference sequence). The CDR3 spells CASSARDPRGTDTQYF. DNA for the CDR3: TGTGCCAGCAGCGCCCGGGATCCTCGGGGCACAGATACGCAGTATTTT.

The rearrangement joins TRBV5-4 to TRBJ2-7, with 11 bases fitting TRBD2. The V gene's germline CDR1 is SGHNT and CDR2 YYREEE (reference sequence). This CDR3 is 14 amino acids long. V lost 1 base to trimming and J lost 11 bases; unmatched junction nucleotides: 8. The CDR3, as DNA: TGTGCCAGCAGCTTGATCTTAGCGGGAGGGCCCGAGTACTTC. Translated: CASSLILAGGPEYF.

The chain couples TRBV28 to TRBJ1-2; TRBD1 aligns across 7 bases. There are 15 residues in the CDR3. After removal of 6 bases from V and 1 base from J, the junction contained 8 bases not matched to a gene. Per the germline V gene, CDR1 is MDHEN and CDR2 is SYDVKM. The CDR3 spells CASSPVGTVNYGYTF. The CDR3 bases are TGTGCCAGCAGCCCCGTGGGGACAGTTAACTATGGCTACACCTTC.

The chain couples TRBV11-1 to TRBJ2-7, with D maybe TRBD2 (5 bases). There are 14 residues in the CDR3. V was shortened by 5 bases and J by 6 bases, with 17 bases between the two germline ends. CDR1 and CDR2 from the germline V gene are SGHAT and FQDESV (reference sequence). The DNA for the CDR3 is TGTGCCAGCAGCCCAAGCGAGGGATCGCGCGAGCAGTACTTC. Its protein is CASSPSEGSREQYF.

V and J are TRBV5-1 and TRBJ2-3; 13 bases align to TRBD2. After removal of 4 bases from V and 7 bases from J, the junction contained 9 bases not matched to a gene. Germline loops: CDR1 SGHRS, CDR2 YFSETQ. The CDR3 loop spans 16 amino acids. CDR3 nucleotide sequence: TGCGCCAGCAGCCTAATACTAGCGGGAGGGAGCAATACGCAGTATTTT. Encoded protein: CASSLILAGGSNTQYF.

This clone was seen only once. The chain uses TRBV10-3 and TRBJ1-2; 8 nucleotides match TRBD1. V shed 3 bases and J 5 bases; nucleotides not matched to a gene: 8. The CDR3 has 15 residues. CDR1 is ENHRY and CDR2 is SYGVKD in the germline V gene. CDR3 sequence (DNA): TGTGCCATCAGTGAACGGGACAGGACCGATTATGGCTACACCTTC. This codes for CAISERDRTDYGYTF.

The chain carries TRBV27 and TRBJ2-5; D is unresolved. The ends were cut back, 0 bases at V and 5 bases at J, with 10 bases in the middle. The germline V gene encodes CDR1 MNHEY and CDR2 SMNVEV (reference sequence). The CDR3 loop spans 14 amino acids. The CDR3 sequence is CASSLSRNWETQYF. The CDR3 nucleotides read TGTGCCAGCAGTTTATCGCGGAATTGGGAGACCCAGTACTTC.

V usage is TRBV6-5 and J usage is TRBJ2-3; no clear D gene. Trimming pared 0 bases from V and 9 bases from J, leaving 19 bases between. Germline values: CDR1 MNHEY, CDR2 SVGAGI. The length of the CDR3 is 16 residues. The CDR3 loop reads CASSYSSSTPDGTQYF. Here the CDR3 DNA reads TGTGCCAGCAGTTACTCATCTTCTACCCCGGATGGGACGCAGTATTTT.

As concerns this clone: Other nucleotide sequences from this sample produce the same CDR3. This chain links TRBV5-1 with TRBJ2-3; D ambiguous. This CDR3 is built from 12 residues. Trimming cost V 0 bases and J 4 bases, with 3 bases left between them. Germline V lookup: CDR1 SGHRS, CDR2 YFSETQ. CDR3 loop: CASSLVADTQYF. CDR3 coding DNA: TGCGCCAGCAGCTTGGTAGCAGATACGCAGTATTTT.

The genes are TRBV5-1 and TRBJ2-5; D unresolved. CDR3 length equals 15 residues. The V end was cut by 4 bases, the J end by 1 base, with 14 bases between. Germline V lookup: CDR1 SGHRS, CDR2 YFSETQ. The DNA for the CDR3 is TGCGCCAGCAGCGCGCACCCCCTCCTCCAAGAGACCCAGTACTTC. It is translated as CASSAHPLLQETQYF.

This clone was detected a few times. This sequence joins TRBV28 and TRBJ2-5; a weak D match, TRBD2 (6 bases). Between the trimmed V and J ends, which lost 3 bases and 1 base, there was a span of 9 bases. The germline CDR1 and CDR2 sequences are MDHEN and SYDVKM. The CDR3 runs 14 residues. The CDR3 nucleotides read TGTGCCAGCAGTTTGTCGGGAGCCCAAGAGACCCAGTACTTC. Residues: CASSLSGAQETQYF.

This chain links TRBV18 with TRBJ1-2, with a possible D match to TRBD1 (5 bases). V was trimmed by 5 bases and J by 4 bases, leaving 17 bases between them. This CDR3 comprises 15 residues. Germline CDR1 KGHSH, CDR2 LQKENI. CDR3: CASSFKQQGGYGYTF. CDR3 coding DNA: TGTGCCAGCTCATTCAAGCAGCAGGGTGGCTATGGCTACACCTTC.

The V and J genes are TRBV5-1 and TRBJ2-3, with 8 nucleotides matching TRBD2. Germline loops: CDR1 SGHRS, CDR2 YFSETQ. This CDR3 comprises 17 residues. The J segment lost 0 bases and the V segment lost 0 bases, leaving 6 bases of the junction unmatched. The CDR3 reads CASSLGPLAASTDTQYF. The DNA of the CDR3 is TGCGCCAGCAGCTTGGGACCACTAGCGGCTAGCACAGATACGCAGTATTTT.

The chain uses TRBV4-3 and TRBJ2-7; D not resolved. The germline CDR1 and CDR2 sequences are LGHNA and YSLEER. This CDR3 region has 15 residues. V was shortened by 0 bases and J by 5 bases, with 14 bases between the two germline ends. CDR3 protein: CASSQDWTFRDEQYF. CDR3 in DNA: TGCGCCAGCAGCCAAGATTGGACCTTTAGGGACGAGCAGTACTTC.